A single sample gave rise to the 26 T cell receptor beta chains below, sequenced in a study of T cell responses to AZD1222 COVID-19 vaccine. The repertoire was sequenced with immunoSEQ multiplex PCR; TCRdb's copy has only in-frame clones and lacks some. Here the sample spans roughly 96,000 clones, 85% to 90% being singletons. The sequenced sample was peripheral blood, obtained on day 0 of AZD1222 vaccination. These receptors were taken from an adult in good health.

This clone came up a few times. V is TRBV7-2 and J is TRBJ2-7; 7 bases agree with TRBD1. V lost 1 base to trimming and J lost 7 bases; unmatched junction nucleotides: 7. This CDR3 spans 14 amino acids. The germline CDR1 and CDR2 sequences are SGHTA and FQGNSA. CDR3 bases: TGTGCCAGCAGCTTAGGCTACAGGGGCGGAGAGCAGTACTTC. The encoded protein is CASSLGYRGGEQYF.

The rearrangement links TRBV5-5 to TRBJ2-7; 8 nucleotides match TRBD1. Germline CDR1 and CDR2: SGHKS and YYEKEE (reference sequence). The CDR3 totals 14 residues. V trimming: 4 bases; J trimming: 2 bases; junction bases outside the gene matches: 5. Here the CDR3 reads CASSPGQATYEQYF. CDR3 in DNA: TGTGCCAGCAGCCCGGGACAGGCTACCTACGAGCAGTACTTC.

The chain combines TRBV2 with TRBJ1-2; 7 bases are shared with TRBD1. Per germline, CDR1 SNHLY and CDR2 FYNNEI. CDR3 length: 16 residues. V was pared by 5 bases and J by 2 bases, with 11 bases of the junction left unmatched. For the CDR3, the DNA is TGTGCCAGCAGTTCCTGGAGACAGGGCCTAAACTATGGCTACACCTTC. As protein: CASSSWRQGLNYGYTF.

This clone was picked up one time. This chain connects TRBV2 to TRBJ2-3; D gene uncertain. CDR3 length: 14 residues. Germline CDR1 and CDR2: SNHLY and FYNNEI. V was pared by 7 bases and J by 2 bases, with 13 bases between. CDR3 residues: CASTQSHLTDTQYF. CDR3 coding DNA: TGTGCCAGCACCCAGTCCCATCTCACAGATACGCAGTATTTT. Together with reference TRBV2 and TRBJ2-3, the CDR3 gives the full variable domain: EPEVTQTPSHQVTQMGQEVILRCVPISNHLYFYWYRQILGQKVEFLVSFYNNEISEKSEIFDDQFSVERPDGSNFTLKIRSTKLEDSAMYFCASTQSHLTDTQYFGPGTRLTVL.

This chain links TRBV30 with TRBJ2-1, with D possibly matching TRBD2 (6 bases). CDR1 and CDR2 (germline): GTSNPN, SVGIG (reference sequence). V gave up 0 bases and J gave up 5 bases, with 11 bases separating them. The length of the CDR3 is 14 residues. In DNA, the CDR3 is TGTGCCTGGAGTGTTGGAGGGAGCAACAATGAGCAGTTCTTC. It yields the protein CAWSVGGSNNEQFF.

V usage is TRBV19 and J usage is TRBJ1-4; TRBD1 aligns across 9 bases. The CDR3 runs to 13 residues. Unmatched junction bases numbered 10, after V lost 6 bases and J lost 14 bases. The germline CDR1 and CDR2 sequences are LNHDA and SQIVND (reference sequence). The CDR3 here is CASRKLEGQGLFF. The DNA of the CDR3 is TGTGCCAGTAGGAAACTGGAGGGACAGGGCCTGTTTTTT.

The chain is built from TRBV14 and TRBJ2-7; 7 bases agree with TRBD1. Trimming cost V 1 base and J 7 bases; bases outside gene matches: 7. This CDR3 is 14 amino acids long. From germline, CDR1 is SGHDN and CDR2 FVKESK. CDR3 region: CASSQGSFRGEQYF. For the CDR3, the DNA is TGTGCCAGCAGCCAAGGAAGTTTCAGGGGGGAGCAGTACTTC.

CDR3 amino acids: CASSEDRGLTNEKLFF. DNA for the CDR3: TGTGCCAGTAGTGAGGACAGGGGGCTAACTAATGAAAAACTGTTTTTT. The rearrangement uses TRBV19 and TRBJ1-4; 11 nucleotides align to TRBD1. CDR1 and CDR2 from the germline V gene are LNHDA and SQIVND (reference sequence). J gave up 1 base and V 5 bases, and 3 bases lay outside the gene matches. The CDR3 has 16 residues.

The chain links TRBV7-8 to TRBJ2-7, with D maybe TRBD1 (5 bases). The germline CDR1 and CDR2 sequences are SGHVS and FQNEAQ. V lost 5 bases and J lost 3, with 14 bases in between. The length of the CDR3 is 14 residues. The CDR3 region is CASSPVETVYEQYF. The CDR3, as DNA: TGTGCCAGCAGCCCCGTAGAGACAGTCTACGAGCAGTACTTC.

The sample holds one count of this clone. The chain has TRBV7-9 and TRBJ1-2, with TRBD1 matching 11 bases. The CDR3 spans 14 residues. Trimming cost V 5 bases and J 3 bases; bases outside gene matches: 2. Per germline, CDR1 SEHNR and CDR2 FQNEAQ (reference sequence). The CDR3 here is CASSQGQGDYGYTF. CDR3 DNA sequence: TGTGCCAGCAGCCAGGGACAGGGGGACTATGGCTACACCTTC.

This chain links TRBV5-8 with TRBJ2-1, with 10 bases that match TRBD2. CDR1 and CDR2 from the germline V gene are SGHTS and YDEGEE. J gave up 7 bases and V 3 bases, and 7 bases lay outside the gene matches. The CDR3 is 15 amino acids. In DNA, the CDR3 is TGTGCCAGCAGCTCTAGCGGGAGAATGACGAATGAGCAGTTCTTC. It codes for CASSSSGRMTNEQFF.

The V call is TRBV7-8, the J call TRBJ2-7; D ambiguous. The CDR3 spans 14 residues. Germline assignment: CDR1 SGHVS and CDR2 FQNEAQ. Trimming took 7 bases from V and 2 from J, leaving 15 bases between them. CDR3 sequence (DNA): TGTGCCAGCACCCCGGACGGCTCCGCCTACGAGCAGTACTTC. It codes for CASTPDGSAYEQYF.

The CDR3 DNA is TGTGCCAGCAGCCCCACCTCGGGGGGCGAACTTTACAATGAGCAGTTCTTC. It specifies CASSPTSGGELYNEQFF. V gene TRBV13 combines with J gene TRBJ2-1, with D perhaps TRBD2 (7 bases). V lost 5 bases, J lost 4 bases, and 21 bases lay in between. CDR3 length equals 17 residues. Germline V gene lookup returns CDR1 PRHDT and CDR2 FYEKMQ (reference sequence). The whole variable domain, remainder taken from reference TRBV13 and TRBJ2-1, is AAGVIQSPRHLIKEKRETATLKCYPIPRHDTVYWYQQGPGQDPQFLISFYEKMQSDKGSIPDRFSAQQFSDYHSELNMSSLELGDSALYFCASSPTSGGELYNEQFFGPGTRLTVL.

The chain carries TRBV5-1 and TRBJ2-3; 10 nucleotides match TRBD2. The CDR3 runs to 16 residues. Germline lookup yields CDR1 SGHRS and CDR2 YFSETQ. J gave up 5 bases and V 4 bases, and 10 bases lay outside the gene matches. The CDR3: CASSVSGRAGGDTQYF. DNA for the CDR3: TGCGCCAGCAGCGTCAGCGGGAGGGCGGGTGGAGATACGCAGTATTTT.

The chain has TRBV6-2 or TRBV6-3 and TRBJ2-5; D unclear. CDR1 is MNHEY and CDR2 is SVGEGT in the germline V gene. The CDR3 runs 11 residues. V shed 4 bases and J shed 8 bases, with 8 bases lying between them. The CDR3 coding sequence is TGTGCCAGCAGTTCGGCGTTAACCCAGTACTTC. Translation gives CASSSALTQYF.

In DNA, the CDR3 is TGTGCCAGCAGCCCCGGGACAGGGAATTCACCCCTCCACTTT. This codes for CASSPGTGNSPLHF. The chain carries TRBV4-2 and TRBJ1-6, with 9 positions matching TRBD1. CDR3 length: 14 amino acids. V dropped 4 bases and J dropped 7; count of bases not matched to a gene: 2. CDR1 is LGHNA, CDR2 YNFKEQ, per germline.

This sequence joins TRBV28 and TRBJ1-5; D gene unclear. Germline V gene data show CDR1 as MDHEN and CDR2 as SYDVKM. The CDR3 covers 12 residues. V gave up 7 bases and J gave up 7 bases, with 11 bases separating them. CDR3 in DNA: TGTGCCAGCAAAATTTGGGCCCAGCCCCAGCATTTT. It specifies CASKIWAQPQHF.

The rearrangement links TRBV27 to TRBJ2-7; tentative D call: TRBD1 (6 bases). The CDR3 extends over 15 amino acids. Germline-derived CDR1 and CDR2 are MNHEY and SMNVEV (reference sequence). V was clipped by 5 bases and J by 3 bases, with 17 bases between them. CDR3 protein: CASSVTGWGYYEQYF. DNA for the CDR3: TGTGCCAGCAGTGTAACAGGGTGGGGGTACTACGAGCAGTACTTC.

A note on this clone: The junction shows a germline mismatch at one end, possibly a read error. The rearrangement links TRBV28 to TRBJ2-1; 10 bases fit TRBD2. Germline V gives CDR1 MDHEN, CDR2 SYDVKM. This CDR3 region has 16 residues. The CDR3 DNA is TGTGCCAGCAGTTTATGGACTAGCGGGTCCTACAGTGAGCAGTTCTTC. Its protein is CASSLWTSGSYSEQFF.

V gene TRBV11-2 combines with J gene TRBJ2-7, with D possibly being TRBD1 or TRBD2 (5 bases each). The CDR3 is 13 residues long. V was trimmed by 0 bases and J by 7 bases, leaving 10 bases between them. CDR1 SGHAT and CDR2 FQNNGV come from the germline V gene. The CDR3 DNA reads as TGTGCCAGCAGCTTAGATTGGGGCGGGGAGCAGTACTTC. This translates into CASSLDWGGEQYF.

CDR3 in amino acids: CASTPSTGPRREQFF. CDR3 bases: TGCGCCAGCACCCCCAGTACGGGGCCTAGGCGCGAGCAGTTCTTC. The genes are TRBV5-1 and TRBJ2-1, with D possibly called TRBD1 or TRBD2 (5 bases each). This CDR3 region has 15 residues. V was shortened by 6 bases and J by 10 bases, with 23 bases between the two germline ends. Germline-derived CDR1 and CDR2 are SGHRS and YFSETQ.

This rearrangement joins TRBV20-1 to TRBJ2-1; 12 positions match TRBD2. Germline trimming cut 3 bases from V and 7 bases from J; bases unmatched to any gene: 13. The CDR3 totals 17 residues. Germline V gene lookup returns CDR1 DFQATT and CDR2 SNEGSKA (reference sequence). CDR3 sequence: CSASQGLAGPLGNEQFF. The CDR3 DNA reads as TGCAGTGCTAGTCAGGGACTAGCGGGCCCCCTGGGGAATGAGCAGTTCTTC.

This clone was seen more than once but under ten times. The chain is built from TRBV6-1 and TRBJ1-4; D unresolved. V gave up 3 bases and J gave up 11 bases, with 13 bases separating them. The CDR3 is made up of 13 amino acids. CDR1 is MNHNS and CDR2 is SASEGT in the germline V gene. CDR3 nucleotide sequence: TGTGCCAGCAGTGAGTTCGGGCCGACGAAACTGTTTTTT. Protein product: CASSEFGPTKLFF.

A single count supports this clone. The V gene is TRBV5-4, the J gene TRBJ2-5, with 8 bases fitting TRBD1. With V trimmed by 4 bases and J by 1 base, 3 bases remained unmatched. The germline V gene has CDR1 SGHNT and CDR2 YYREEE (reference sequence). CDR3 length: 14 residues. The CDR3 DNA sequence: TGTGCCAGCAGCGTGGACAGGGTCCAAGAGACCCAGTACTTC. This encodes CASSVDRVQETQYF.

This clone was seen once. V gene TRBV14 combines with J gene TRBJ2-7; 7 bases are shared with TRBD1. V lost 2 bases and J lost 3; bases outside the gene matches: 10. Germline CDR1 and CDR2: SGHDN and FVKESK. The CDR3 runs 16 residues. The DNA of the CDR3 is TGTGCCAGCAGCCAATCCGTAGGACAGGCGTACTACGAGCAGTACTTC. As protein: CASSQSVGQAYYEQYF.

The chain has TRBV10-3 and TRBJ1-1; D is perhaps TRBD1 (5 bases). The germline CDR1 and CDR2 sequences are ENHRY and SYGVKD. This CDR3 has 15 residues. V lost 4 bases and J lost 3, with 15 bases in between. The CDR3 region is CAISADIRADTEAFF. The CDR3 bases are TGTGCCATCAGTGCCGACATCAGGGCAGACACTGAAGCTTTCTTT.